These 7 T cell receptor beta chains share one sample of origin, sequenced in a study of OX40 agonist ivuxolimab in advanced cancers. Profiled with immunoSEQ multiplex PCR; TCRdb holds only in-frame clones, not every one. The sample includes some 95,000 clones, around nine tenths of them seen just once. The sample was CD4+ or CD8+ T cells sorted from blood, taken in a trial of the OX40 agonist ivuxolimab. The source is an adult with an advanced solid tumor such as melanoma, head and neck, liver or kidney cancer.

CDR3 in amino acids: CASFAGGGENEQFF. CDR3 nucleotide sequence: TGTGCCTCTTTTGCGGGAGGCGGGGAAAATGAGCAGTTCTTC. The V call is TRBV10-3, the J call TRBJ2-1; 8 positions match TRBD2. Losses at the gene ends were 11 bases for V and 7 bases for J; bases not matched to a gene: 13. There are 14 residues in the CDR3. Germline V gene lookup returns CDR1 ENHRY and CDR2 SYGVKD.

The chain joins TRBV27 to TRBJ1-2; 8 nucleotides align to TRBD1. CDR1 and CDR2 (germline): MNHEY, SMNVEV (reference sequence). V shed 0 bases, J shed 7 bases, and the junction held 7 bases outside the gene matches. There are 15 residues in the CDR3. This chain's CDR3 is CASSLSGQAAGGYTF. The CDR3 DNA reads TGTGCCAGCAGTTTATCGGGACAGGCGGCGGGTGGCTACACCTTC.

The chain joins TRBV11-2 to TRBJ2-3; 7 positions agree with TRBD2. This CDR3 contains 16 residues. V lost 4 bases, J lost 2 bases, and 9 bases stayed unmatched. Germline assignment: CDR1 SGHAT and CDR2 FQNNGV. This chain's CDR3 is CASSSLLRLATDTQYF. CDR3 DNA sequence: TGTGCCAGCAGCTCCCTCCTCCGACTAGCCACAGATACGCAGTATTTT.

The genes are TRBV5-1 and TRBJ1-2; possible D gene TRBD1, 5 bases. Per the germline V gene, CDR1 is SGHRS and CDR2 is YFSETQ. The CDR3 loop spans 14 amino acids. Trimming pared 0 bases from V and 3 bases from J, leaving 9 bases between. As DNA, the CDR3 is TGCGCCAGCAGCTTGGCAGGGATGGACTATGGCTACACCTTC. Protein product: CASSLAGMDYGYTF.

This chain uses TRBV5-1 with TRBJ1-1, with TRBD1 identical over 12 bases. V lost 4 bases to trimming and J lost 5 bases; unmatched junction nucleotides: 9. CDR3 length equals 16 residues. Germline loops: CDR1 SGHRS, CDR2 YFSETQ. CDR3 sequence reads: CASSPGTGGAGTEAFF. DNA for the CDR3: TGCGCCAGCAGCCCCGGGACAGGGGGCGCCGGAACTGAAGCTTTCTTT.

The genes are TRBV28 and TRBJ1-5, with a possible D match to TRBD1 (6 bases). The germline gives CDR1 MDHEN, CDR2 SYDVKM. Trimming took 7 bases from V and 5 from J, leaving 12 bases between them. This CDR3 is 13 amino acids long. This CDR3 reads CASTTGMDQPQHF. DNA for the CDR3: TGTGCCAGCACCACAGGGATGGATCAGCCCCAGCATTTT.

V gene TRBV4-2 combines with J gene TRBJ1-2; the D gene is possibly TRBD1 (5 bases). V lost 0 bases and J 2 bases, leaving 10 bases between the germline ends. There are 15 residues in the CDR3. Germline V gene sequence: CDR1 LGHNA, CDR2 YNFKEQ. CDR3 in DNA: TGTGCCAGCAGCCAAGATGGGGGGGTGAACTATGGCTACACCTTC. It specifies CASSQDGGVNYGYTF.